This is a list of T cell receptor beta chains from one sample in a study of T-cell reconstitution after alpha-beta-depleted transplantation in children. TCRdb redid the calling of the PCR reads with MiXCR, one entry per CDR3 protein. The sample lists about 600,000 distinct CDR3 sequences; approximately 10% were seen once. The source was PBMCs from the stem cell graft donor, collected from the stem cell graft. The origin of the receptors is a human donor who donated a stem cell graft to a child with acute myeloid leukemia. CDR3s include the opening cysteine and the closing phenylalanine or tryptophan. Each record gives: D gene, clone size, J gene, V gene, CDR3 protein, CDR3 DNA. A D gene is named only where the DNA matches it firmly. Not all rows give a size; the values are once, few, many and, for expanded clones, a class.

d_call: TRBD2; clone_size: -; j_call: TRBJ2-7; v_call: TRBV20-1; cdr3_aa: CSAAGGPLEQYF; cdr3_nt: TGCAGTGCGGCGGGAGGGCCTCTGGAGCAGTACTTC
d_call: -; clone_size: many; j_call: TRBJ1-5; v_call: TRBV20-1; cdr3_aa: CSARDGNQPQHF; cdr3_nt: TGCAGTGCTAGAGACGGTAATCAGCCCCAGCATTTT
d_call: TRBD1; clone_size: many; j_call: TRBJ2-7; v_call: TRBV12-3/TRBV12-4; cdr3_aa: CASSPGTGAKVQYF; cdr3_nt: TGTGCCAGCAGCCCCGGGACAGGGGCAAAAGTTCAGTACTTC
d_call: TRBD1; clone_size: -; j_call: TRBJ2-3; v_call: TRBV29-1; cdr3_aa: CSVVTGPDTQYF; cdr3_nt: TGCAGCGTGGTGACAGGGCCAGATACGCAGTATTTT
d_call: TRBD2; clone_size: -; j_call: TRBJ2-1; v_call: TRBV4-2; cdr3_aa: CASSQVGMGTSGSRDQFF; cdr3_nt: TGTGCCAGCAGCCAAGTGGGGATGGGGACTAGCGGGAGTAGGGACCAGTTCTTC
d_call: TRBD1; clone_size: -; j_call: TRBJ2-1; v_call: TRBV2; cdr3_aa: CASRDSQGIINEQFF; cdr3_nt: TGTGCCAGCAGGGATTCACAGGGGATTATCAATGAGCAGTTCTTC
d_call: TRBD1; clone_size: -; j_call: TRBJ2-5; v_call: TRBV20-1; cdr3_aa: CSATDRGDLLQETQYF; cdr3_nt: TGCAGTGCGACCGACAGGGGCGATCTCTTACAAGAGACCCAGTACTTC
d_call: -; clone_size: -; j_call: TRBJ2-1; v_call: TRBV29-1; cdr3_aa: CSVSTGIVEQFF; cdr3_nt: TGCAGCGTTTCCACAGGGATTGTTGAGCAGTTCTTC
d_call: TRBD1; clone_size: -; j_call: TRBJ2-5; v_call: TRBV2; cdr3_aa: CASSEGSGGAKETQYF; cdr3_nt: TGTGCCAGCAGTGAAGGTTCAGGGGGAGCGAAAGAGACCCAGTACTTC
d_call: -; clone_size: -; j_call: TRBJ2-5; v_call: TRBV5-1; cdr3_aa: CASSQGREETQYF; cdr3_nt: TGCGCCAGCAGCCAGGGGAGGGAAGAGACCCAGTACTTC
d_call: TRBD1; clone_size: -; j_call: TRBJ2-5; v_call: TRBV24-1; cdr3_aa: CATSDRVGETQYF; cdr3_nt: TGTGCCACCAGCGACAGGGTGGGGGAGACCCAGTACTTC
d_call: TRBD1; clone_size: few; j_call: TRBJ1-4; v_call: TRBV12-3/TRBV12-4; cdr3_aa: CASRWTGNEKLFF; cdr3_nt: TGTGCCAGCAGATGGACAGGGAATGAAAAACTGTTTTTT
d_call: -; clone_size: -; j_call: TRBJ2-5; v_call: TRBV3-1; cdr3_aa: CASSYPSVLETQYF; cdr3_nt: TGTGCCAGCAGCTACCCTAGCGTACTAGAGACCCAGTACTTC
d_call: TRBD2; clone_size: many; j_call: TRBJ2-5; v_call: TRBV7-2; cdr3_aa: CASSPQLAGGGETQYF; cdr3_nt: TGTGCCAGCAGCCCCCAACTAGCGGGAGGAGGGGAGACCCAGTACTTC
d_call: TRBD2; clone_size: few; j_call: TRBJ2-1; v_call: TRBV7-6; cdr3_aa: CASSLGLAGGHEQFF; cdr3_nt: TGTGCCAGCAGCTTAGGGCTAGCGGGAGGGCACGAGCAGTTCTTC
d_call: -; clone_size: -; j_call: TRBJ2-7; v_call: TRBV3-1; cdr3_aa: CACSQGQGFSYEQYF; cdr3_nt: TGTGCCTGCAGCCAGGGTCAGGGGTTCTCCTACGAGCAGTACTTC
d_call: -; clone_size: many; j_call: TRBJ2-4; v_call: TRBV5-1; cdr3_aa: CASSPQGQPAIQYF; cdr3_nt: TGCGCCAGCAGCCCCCAAGGTCAACCGGCGATTCAGTACTTC
d_call: -; clone_size: -; j_call: TRBJ1-1; v_call: TRBV10-3; cdr3_aa: CAISGGWGIMNTEAFF; cdr3_nt: TGTGCCATCAGTGGAGGATGGGGCATCATGAACACTGAAGCTTTCTTT
d_call: TRBD1; clone_size: many; j_call: TRBJ1-1; v_call: TRBV27; cdr3_aa: CASSPIQGRGTEAFF; cdr3_nt: TGTGCCAGCAGCCCAATACAGGGGCGGGGGACTGAAGCTTTCTTT
d_call: TRBD2; clone_size: many; j_call: TRBJ2-2; v_call: TRBV6-1; cdr3_aa: CASSVIPGLGNGELFF; cdr3_nt: TGTGCCAGCAGTGTGATACCGGGACTAGGGAACGGGGAGCTGTTTTTT
d_call: TRBD1; clone_size: -; j_call: TRBJ1-5; v_call: TRBV28; cdr3_aa: CASSDGTVINQPQHF; cdr3_nt: TGTGCCAGCAGCGACGGGACAGTTATCAATCAGCCCCAGCATTTT
d_call: TRBD1; clone_size: few; j_call: TRBJ2-1; v_call: TRBV12-3/TRBV12-4; cdr3_aa: CASSLRDRGGNEQFF; cdr3_nt: TGTGCCAGCAGTTTAAGGGACAGGGGAGGCAATGAGCAGTTCTTC
d_call: TRBD1; clone_size: many; j_call: TRBJ2-7; v_call: TRBV7-2; cdr3_aa: CASSSNPGQVSYEQYF; cdr3_nt: TGTGCCAGCAGCTCAAACCCGGGACAGGTCTCCTACGAGCAGTACTTC
d_call: -; clone_size: few; j_call: TRBJ1-2; v_call: TRBV6-2/TRBV6-3; cdr3_aa: CASSYAGTNYGYTF; cdr3_nt: TGTGCCAGCAGTTACGCGGGGACGAACTATGGCTACACCTTC
d_call: -; clone_size: -; j_call: TRBJ1-1; v_call: TRBV20-1; cdr3_aa: CSATFTDVGSTEAFF; cdr3_nt: TGCAGTGCCACCTTTACGGACGTGGGGAGTACTGAAGCTTTCTTT
d_call: TRBD2; clone_size: -; j_call: TRBJ2-1; v_call: TRBV11-2; cdr3_aa: CPSSLDSGRTPNPYNEQFF; cdr3_nt: TGTCCCAGCAGCTTAGATAGCGGGAGGACCCCTAACCCCTACAATGAGCAGTTCTTC
d_call: -; clone_size: -; j_call: TRBJ2-5; v_call: TRBV12-3/TRBV12-4; cdr3_aa: CASSGSETQYF; cdr3_nt: TGTGCCAGCAGTGGTTCGGAGACCCAGTACTTC
d_call: -; clone_size: few; j_call: TRBJ2-7; v_call: TRBV14; cdr3_aa: CASSQGPGVVDEQYF; cdr3_nt: TGTGCCAGCAGCCAAGGGCCAGGGGTGGTCGACGAGCAGTACTTC
d_call: -; clone_size: many; j_call: TRBJ2-7; v_call: TRBV4-3; cdr3_aa: CASSQEAGTYEQYF; cdr3_nt: TGCGCCAGCAGCCAAGAGGCCGGTACCTACGAGCAGTACTTC
d_call: TRBD2; clone_size: many; j_call: TRBJ2-7; v_call: TRBV29-1; cdr3_aa: CSVGAGRANSDEQYF; cdr3_nt: TGCAGCGTTGGTGCCGGGAGGGCTAATTCGGACGAGCAGTACTTC
d_call: TRBD2; clone_size: few; j_call: TRBJ2-1; v_call: TRBV7-9; cdr3_aa: CASSRTSGSWNEQFF; cdr3_nt: TGTGCCAGCAGCCGCACTAGCGGGAGTTGGAATGAGCAGTTCTTC
d_call: -; clone_size: few; j_call: TRBJ1-2; v_call: TRBV12-3/TRBV12-4; cdr3_aa: CASSPLTGGTGGYTF; cdr3_nt: TGTGCCAGCAGTCCCCTTACGGGGGGTACGGGTGGCTACACCTTC
d_call: TRBD2; clone_size: -; j_call: TRBJ2-5; v_call: TRBV18; cdr3_aa: CASSPLAGAEETQYF; cdr3_nt: TGTGCCAGCTCACCTCTAGCGGGAGCGGAAGAGACCCAGTACTTC
d_call: -; clone_size: few; j_call: TRBJ1-5; v_call: TRBV28; cdr3_aa: CASSFSSGNQPQHF; cdr3_nt: TGTGCCAGCAGTTTTTCAAGTGGCAATCAGCCCCAGCATTTT
d_call: -; clone_size: few; j_call: TRBJ2-3; v_call: TRBV6-4; cdr3_aa: CASSDGAGSTDTQYF; cdr3_nt: TGTGCCAGCAGTGACGGGGCGGGAAGCACAGATACGCAGTATTTT
d_call: TRBD1; clone_size: few; j_call: TRBJ2-1; v_call: TRBV9; cdr3_aa: CASSFRTGGEHNEQFF; cdr3_nt: TGTGCCAGCAGCTTCAGGACAGGGGGCGAACACAATGAGCAGTTCTTC
d_call: TRBD1; clone_size: few; j_call: TRBJ1-5; v_call: TRBV30; cdr3_aa: CAWSRFGTGNQPQHF; cdr3_nt: TGTGCCTGGAGCCGATTCGGGACAGGGAATCAGCCCCAGCATTTT